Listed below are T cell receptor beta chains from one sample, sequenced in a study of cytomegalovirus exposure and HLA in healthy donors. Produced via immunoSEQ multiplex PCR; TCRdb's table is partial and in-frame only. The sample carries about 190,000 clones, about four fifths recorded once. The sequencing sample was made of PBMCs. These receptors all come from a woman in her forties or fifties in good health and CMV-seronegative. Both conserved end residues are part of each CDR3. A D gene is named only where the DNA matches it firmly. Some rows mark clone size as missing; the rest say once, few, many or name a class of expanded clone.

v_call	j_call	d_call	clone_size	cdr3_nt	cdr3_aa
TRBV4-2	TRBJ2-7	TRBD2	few	TGTGCCAGCAGCCAAGGACTAGCGGGCTCCTACGAGCAGTACTTC	CASSQGLAGSYEQYF
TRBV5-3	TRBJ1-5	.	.	TGTGCCAGATCGGACAGAATGATTACCCCAATAATCTGGCGTCAGCCCCAGCATTTT	CARSDRMITPIIWRQPQHF
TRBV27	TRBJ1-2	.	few	TGTGCCAGCAGTTCCGGGTGGAACTATGGCTACACCTTC	CASSSGWNYGYTF
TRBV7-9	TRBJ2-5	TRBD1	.	TGTGCCAGCAGCTTACGACAGGGTCGACAAGAGACCCAGTACTTC	CASSLRQGRQETQYF
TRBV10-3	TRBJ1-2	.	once	TGTGCCATCAGTGAGGGCGACATTAACTATGGCTACACCTTC	CAISEGDINYGYTF
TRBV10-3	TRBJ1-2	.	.	TGTGCCATCAGTGAGCTGGGGGGTACCTATGGCTACACCTTC	CAISELGGTYGYTF
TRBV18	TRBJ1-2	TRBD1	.	TGTGCCAGCTCACTTTCGGGACAGGGGGCTTTTGGCTACACCTTC	CASSLSGQGAFGYTF
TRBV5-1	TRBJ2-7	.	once	TGCGCCAGCAGCTTGGACTCCCACGAGCAGTACTTC	CASSLDSHEQYF
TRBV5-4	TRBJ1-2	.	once	TGTGCCAGCAGCTTGGACAGTGGATATGGCTACACCTTC	CASSLDSGYGYTF
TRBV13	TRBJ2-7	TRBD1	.	TGTGCCAGCAGCCTGGGACAGTCCTACGAGCAGTACTTC	CASSLGQSYEQYF
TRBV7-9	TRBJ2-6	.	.	TGTGCCAGCAGCTTAGGGGGATGGGGGGCTGGGGCCAACGTCCTGACTTTC	CASSLGGWGAGANVLTF
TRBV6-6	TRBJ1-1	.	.	TGTGCCAGCAGTTTCGGTACGACTGAAGCTTTCTTT	CASSFGTTEAFF
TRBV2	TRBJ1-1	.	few	TGTGCCACCCAGGGAATCATGAACACTGAAGCTTTCTTT	CATQGIMNTEAFF
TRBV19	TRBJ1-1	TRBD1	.	TGTGCCAGTAGTTTCGGGACAGGGGGGGCTGAAGCTTTCTTT	CASSFGTGGAEAFF
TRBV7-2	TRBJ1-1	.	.	TGTGCCAGCAGCTTAGCGGTGACACGGATGCCGAACACTGAAGCTTTCTTT	CASSLAVTRMPNTEAFF
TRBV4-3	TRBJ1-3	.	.	TGCGCCAGCAGCCCGGGACACCAGTTCTTGGGAAACACCATATATTTT	CASSPGHQFLGNTIYF
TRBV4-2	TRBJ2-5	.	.	TGTGCCAGCAGCCAAATTAAGTCAGTCCAGACCCAGTACTTC	CASSQIKSVQTQYF
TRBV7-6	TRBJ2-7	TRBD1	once	TGTGCCAGCAGCTTAACCGACAGGGACGAGCAGTACTTC	CASSLTDRDEQYF
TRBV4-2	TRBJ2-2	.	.	TGTGCCAGCAGCCAAGGGGCAGGGGGGACCGGGGAGCTGTTTTTT	CASSQGAGGTGELFF
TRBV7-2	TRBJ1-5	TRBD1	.	TGTGCCAGCAGCTTAGACCGGACAGGGGGCTCGGAGCCCCAGCATTTT	CASSLDRTGGSEPQHF
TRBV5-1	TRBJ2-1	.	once	TGCGCCAGCAGCTTCCGGGACACTCCTAATGAGCAGTTCTTC	CASSFRDTPNEQFF
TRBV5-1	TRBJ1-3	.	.	TGCGCCAGCAGCAACACCCTGGGGGGCTCTGGAAACACCATATATTTT	CASSNTLGGSGNTIYF
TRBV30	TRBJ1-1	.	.	TGTGCCTGGGTCCCAGGGGCTGGCACTGAAGCTTTCTTT	CAWVPGAGTEAFF
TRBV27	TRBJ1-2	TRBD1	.	TGTGCCAGCAGTTTACGGTTACAGGGGAAAGACTATGGCTACACCTTC	CASSLRLQGKDYGYTF
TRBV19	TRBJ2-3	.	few	TGTGCCAGTAGTCCTCAGACAGGGACTTCTAGCACAGATACGCAGTATTTT	CASSPQTGTSSTDTQYF
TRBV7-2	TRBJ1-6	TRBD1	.	TGTGCCAGCAGCCGAACCGGGACAGGGGATTCACCCCTCCACTTT	CASSRTGTGDSPLHF
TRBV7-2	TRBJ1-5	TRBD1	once	TGTGCCAGCAGCTCGACAGGGTATAGCAATCAGCCCCAGCATTTT	CASSSTGYSNQPQHF
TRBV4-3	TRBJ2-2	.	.	TGCGCCAGCAGCCAAGAAGGAGGGGCGGGTTTTTACGGGGAGCTGTTTTTT	CASSQEGGAGFYGELFF
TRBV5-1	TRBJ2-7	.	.	TGCGCCAGCAGCTTAGTCGGACTTCCCTACGAGCAGTACTTC	CASSLVGLPYEQYF
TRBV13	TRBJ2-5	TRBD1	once	TGTGCCAGCAGCACCCGTTGGACAGGGGGTGAGACCCAGTACTTC	CASSTRWTGGETQYF
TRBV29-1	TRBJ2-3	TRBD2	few	TGCAGCGTTCTATCCCTAGCGGGGGGTATCGATACGCAGTATTTT	CSVLSLAGGIDTQYF
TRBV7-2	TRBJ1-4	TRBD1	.	TGTGCCAGCAGCGGAGACAGGGGACCTGAAAAACTGTTTTTT	CASSGDRGPEKLFF
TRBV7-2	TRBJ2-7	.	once	TGTGCCAGCAGCTTAGAATTTCAGGGTGTTTACGAGCAGTACTTC	CASSLEFQGVYEQYF
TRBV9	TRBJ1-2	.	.	TGTGCCAGCAGCGCGGTGGGCAGGGGAGTATCTGGCTACACCTTC	CASSAVGRGVSGYTF
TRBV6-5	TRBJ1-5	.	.	TGTGCCAGCAGCGGGGTTGGCGGCAATCAGCCCCAGCATTTT	CASSGVGGNQPQHF
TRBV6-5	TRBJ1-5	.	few	TGTGCCAGCAGTTACTCCTTTAATCAGCCCCAGCATTTT	CASSYSFNQPQHF
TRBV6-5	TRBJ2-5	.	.	TGTGCCAGCAGTTACTCAGCTAGCGTTCGAGAGACCCAGTACTTC	CASSYSASVRETQYF
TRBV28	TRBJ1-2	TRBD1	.	TGTGCCAGCAGTTTAGGGACAGAGGTATCTGAGGGCTACACCTTC	CASSLGTEVSEGYTF
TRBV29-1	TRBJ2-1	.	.	TGCAGCGTTGAAGAAGGGGGCTACAATGAGCAGTTCTTC	CSVEEGGYNEQFF
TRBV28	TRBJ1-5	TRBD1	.	TGTGCCAGTTCTACAGGGGACGGACAGCCCCAGCATTTT	CASSTGDGQPQHF
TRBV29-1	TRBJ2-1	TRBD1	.	TGCAGCGTTGAGGGTTTCGGGACAGACACCTACAATGAGCAGTTCTTC	CSVEGFGTDTYNEQFF